These 32 T cell receptor beta chains came from one sample sequenced in a study of CD8 T cells in Susac syndrome. Random hexamers were used to reverse transcribe an amount of roughly 0.45 to 1 ug RNA. From the immunoSEQ multiplex PCR reads, TCRdb called clonotypes with MiXCR, one entry per CDR3 protein. This sample carries fewer than 80,000 distinct CDR3 sequences, over 90% of them seen once, and the ten largest clones take 0.2% to 0.25%. Sequenced sample: CD8+ T cells from PBMCs. These TCRs come from a human donor in good health.

J is TRBJ1-1 and V is TRBV23-1; D is ambiguous. TRBV23-1 falls under the ORF class, with uncertain function. CDR3 length: 12 residues. V shed 7 bases and J shed 1 base, with 7 bases lying between them. In DNA, the CDR3 is TGCGCCAGCACGGACGAGAACACTGAAGCTTTCTTT. Protein: CASTDENTEAFF.

The chain carries TRBV14 and TRBJ2-5, with D possibly being TRBD2 (6 bases). In germline, CDR1 is SGHDN, CDR2 FVKESK. Trimming cost V 3 bases and J 5 bases, with 19 bases left between them. This CDR3 has 16 amino acids. The CDR3 coding sequence is TGTGCCAGCAGCCATCTGGGGGGTACCACCGGGGAGACCCAGTACTTC. This encodes CASSHLGGTTGETQYF.

The rearrangement uses TRBV5-1 and TRBJ1-1, with 9 bases matching TRBD1. CDR1 and CDR2 from the germline V gene are SGHRS and YFSETQ. With V trimmed by 4 bases and J by 4 bases, 8 bases remained unmatched. The CDR3 is made up of 15 amino acids. CDR3 sequence: CASSSYGTGSTEAFF. The CDR3 DNA is TGCGCCAGCAGCAGTTACGGGACAGGGAGCACTGAAGCTTTCTTT.

This clonotype was counted a single time. The rearrangement uses TRBV7-9 and TRBJ1-3; D is ambiguous. CDR1 is SEHNR and CDR2 is FQNEAQ in the germline V gene (reference sequence). V was pared by 5 bases and J by 0 bases, with 5 bases between. The CDR3 extends over 13 amino acids. The CDR3 loop reads CASSPSSGNTIYF. In DNA form, the CDR3 reads TGTGCCAGCAGCCCAAGCTCTGGAAACACCATATATTTT.

The chain is built from TRBV7-9 and TRBJ2-3, with 11 bases fitting TRBD2. Losses at the gene ends were 5 bases for V and 0 bases for J; bases not matched to a gene: 4. Germline lookup yields CDR1 SEHNR and CDR2 FQNEAQ (reference sequence). The CDR3 consists of 16 residues. The CDR3 loop reads CASSPGTSGSTDTQYF. Written as DNA, the CDR3 is TGTGCCAGCAGCCCCGGGACTAGCGGAAGCACAGATACGCAGTATTTT. The full variable domain, in which reference TRBV7-9 and TRBJ2-3 provide the parts outside the CDR3, is DTGVSQNPRHKITKRGQNVTFRCDPISEHNRLYWYRQTLGQGPEFLTYFQNEAQLEKSRLLSDRFSAERPKGSFSTLEIQRTEQGDSAMYLCASSPGTSGSTDTQYFGPGTRLTVL.

The rearrangement joins TRBV5-6 to TRBJ2-3; D perhaps matches TRBD1 (5 bases). CDR3 length equals 16 residues. CDR1 is SGHDT, CDR2 YYEEEE, per germline. V lost 4 bases and J lost 2, with 17 bases in between. CDR3 sequence reads: CASSLGPVGATDTQYF. DNA for the CDR3: TGTGCCAGCAGCCTTGGCCCAGTTGGGGCCACAGATACGCAGTATTTT.

The V call is TRBV6-5, the J call TRBJ2-6; unclear D gene. From germline, CDR1 is MNHEY and CDR2 SVGAGI. CDR3 length: 13 amino acids. Deletions cut 10 bases from V and 1 base from J, with 8 bases between. The CDR3 here is CATSFSGANVLTF. The CDR3 bases are TGTGCCACCAGCTTTTCTGGGGCCAACGTCCTGACTTTC.

The rearrangement joins TRBV27 to TRBJ1-2; 12 positions agree with TRBD1. The J segment lost 3 bases and the V segment lost 8 bases, leaving 4 bases of the junction unmatched. CDR1 and CDR2 (germline): MNHEY, SMNVEV (reference sequence). The CDR3 is made up of 14 amino acids. Here the CDR3 reads CASRGQGADYGYTF. Here the CDR3 DNA reads TGTGCCAGCCGGGGACAGGGGGCGGACTATGGCTACACCTTC.

This chain uses TRBV2 with TRBJ1-4; D unresolved. Looked up from germline, CDR1 is SNHLY and CDR2 is FYNNEI. The CDR3 totals 14 residues. V was cut by 6 bases and J by 0 bases, with 8 bases left in between. In DNA, the CDR3 is TGTGCCAGCAGGTTAGATGCAACTAATGAAAAACTGTTTTTT. This encodes CASRLDATNEKLFF.

This chain uses TRBV19 with TRBJ2-7; D may be TRBD2 (5 bases). The CDR3 covers 13 residues. CDR1 is LNHDA and CDR2 is SQIVND in the germline V gene (reference sequence). V dropped 3 bases and J dropped 2 bases, with 8 bases sitting between them. CDR3 residues: CASSIGLPYEQYV. The CDR3 region has the DNA TGTGCCAGTAGTATCGGACTCCCCTACGAGCAGTACGTC.

V and J are TRBV6-4 and TRBJ2-1, with TRBD2 identical over 13 bases. The germline V gene has CDR1 MRHNA and CDR2 SNTAGT. With 4 bases clipped from V and 8 bases from J, the junction kept 2 bases outside the gene matches. This CDR3 is built from 14 residues. CDR3 nucleotides: TGTGCCAGCAGTGGGACTAGCGGGGGCGATGAGCAGTTCTTC. Residues: CASSGTSGGDEQFF.

This clonotype was recorded only once. This chain uses TRBV28 with TRBJ2-1, with 9 nucleotides matching TRBD2. The V gene end was trimmed by 2 bases and the J gene end by 2 bases; junction bases not matched to a gene: 16. The CDR3 covers 20 residues. Germline V CDR1 and CDR2: MDHEN, SYDVKM. The CDR3 sequence is CASSLVSSGGPTSPYNEQFF. CDR3 coding DNA: TGTGCCAGCAGTTTAGTTAGTAGCGGGGGTCCAACGTCCCCCTACAATGAGCAGTTCTTC.

The chain has TRBV7-3 and TRBJ2-4; weak D call: TRBD2 (6 bases). In germline, CDR1 is SGHTA, CDR2 FQGTGA. The CDR3 has 14 amino acids. V lost 8 bases and J 3 bases, leaving 14 bases between the germline ends. The CDR3 reads CASATTGGKNIQYF. The CDR3 DNA sequence: TGTGCCAGCGCTACGACCGGGGGCAAAAACATTCAGTACTTC.

The genes are TRBV9 and TRBJ1-2; no clear D. Deletions cut 0 bases from V and 1 base from J, with 7 bases between. The CDR3 covers 14 residues. Germline values: CDR1 SGDLS, CDR2 YYNGEE. The CDR3 coding sequence is TGTGCCAGCAGCGTAGGAGGGTTTAACTATGGCTACACCTTC. Its protein product is CASSVGGFNYGYTF.

The chain employs TRBV13 and TRBJ2-2; 11 nucleotides match TRBD2. V was pared by 5 bases and J by 5 bases, with 13 bases of the junction left unmatched. The germline V gene encodes CDR1 PRHDT and CDR2 FYEKMQ (reference sequence). There are 18 residues in the CDR3. CDR3 in DNA: TGTGCCAGCAGCCGACTACTAGCGGGAGCCTCCGGGACCGGGGAGCTGTTTTTT. Translated, it gives CASSRLLAGASGTGELFF.

This chain uses TRBV4-2 with TRBJ1-4; perhaps TRBD1 as D (5 bases). The CDR3 runs to 16 residues. Trimming left V 3 bases short and J 8 bases short, with 19 bases between. The germline gives CDR1 LGHNA, CDR2 YNFKEQ. This chain's CDR3 is CASSQNPRGGGEKLFF. CDR3 nucleotide sequence: TGTGCCAGCAGCCAGAACCCGAGGGGCGGGGGAGAAAAACTGTTTTTT.

This rearrangement joins TRBV10-2 to TRBJ2-7; D unresolved. Trimming took off 2 bases at V and 5 bases at J, with 10 bases between the two ends. CDR3 size: 13 residues. Germline values: CDR1 WSHSY, CDR2 SAAADI. The CDR3 sequence is CASSEEEWDEQYV. The CDR3 bases are TGCGCCAGCAGTGAGGAGGAGTGGGACGAGCAGTACGTC.

The rearrangement joins TRBV5-6 to TRBJ2-5; D not resolved. The CDR3 totals 13 residues. Trimming shortened V by 5 bases and J by 2 bases, and 10 bases separated the two germline ends. CDR1 is SGHDT and CDR2 is YYEEEE in the germline V gene. CDR3 bases: TGTGCCAGCAGACCATGGGGTCAAGAGACCCAGTACTTC. Amino acid sequence: CASRPWGQETQYF. Filled out from reference TRBV5-6 and TRBJ2-5, the complete variable domain reads DAGVTQSPTHLIKTRGQQVTLRCSPKSGHDTVSWYQQALGQGPQFIFQYYEEEERQRGNFPDRFSGHQFPNYSSELNVNALLLGDSALYLCASRPWGQETQYFGPGTRLLVL.

The chain joins TRBV29-1 to TRBJ2-1; 12 nucleotides align to TRBD2. The germline V gene has CDR1 SQVTM and CDR2 ANQGSEA. This CDR3 is 14 amino acids long. Trimming cost V 4 bases and J 7 bases; bases outside gene matches: 5. The CDR3 here is CSVAGLAGKNEQFF. The DNA of the CDR3 is TGCAGCGTTGCTGGACTAGCGGGGAAGAATGAGCAGTTCTTC.

The chain carries TRBV9 and TRBJ1-5; D is ambiguous. V gave up 0 bases and J gave up 0 bases, with 4 bases separating them. The CDR3 is 14 residues long. Germline CDR1 reads SGDLS; CDR2 reads YYNGEE. This chain's CDR3 is CASSVGVSNQPQHF. The DNA for the CDR3 is TGTGCCAGCAGCGTAGGGGTTAGCAATCAGCCCCAGCATTTT.

This chain connects TRBV21-1 to TRBJ1-2. TRBV21-1 is labeled a pseudogene. The CDR3 runs 10 residues. The CDR3 sequence: CASSTDGYTF. In DNA form, the CDR3 reads TGTGCCAGCAGCACCGATGGCTACACCTTC.

The chain has TRBV7-2 and TRBJ2-2, with D unclear. Per germline, CDR1 SGHTA and CDR2 FQGNSA. The CDR3 loop spans 14 amino acids. Trimming pared 0 bases from V and 5 bases from J, leaving 7 bases between. The CDR3 region has the DNA TGTGCCAGCAGCTTAGCGCTGGCGACCGGGGAGCTGTTTTTT. Translated: CASSLALATGELFF.

Concerning this clonotype itself: At one boundary the junction diverges from the germline segment, which might be a read error. This chain connects TRBV7-2 to TRBJ2-7, with D tentatively TRBD2 (5 bases). This CDR3 spans 15 amino acids. The germline gives CDR1 SGHTA, CDR2 FQGNSA. For the CDR3, the DNA is TGTGCCAGCAGCCTAGCTTTGGGCGCTCAGTCCGAGCAGTACTTC. It specifies CASSLALGAQSEQYF.

The V and J genes are TRBV29-1 and TRBJ1-1; D is uncertain. Germline CDR1 SQVTM, CDR2 ANQGSEA. The CDR3 runs 12 residues. Trimming took off 7 bases at V and 5 bases at J, with 14 bases between the two ends. The CDR3 nucleotides read TGCAGCGATTTCGTTGGGAAGACTGAAGCTTTCTTT. It specifies CSDFVGKTEAFF. Full variable domain (outside the CDR3, taken from reference TRBV29-1 and TRBJ1-1): SAVISQKPSRDICQRGTSLTIQCQVDSQVTMMFWYRQQPGQSLTLIATANQGSEATYESGFVIDKFPISRPNLTFSTLTVSNMSPEDSSIYLCSDFVGKTEAFFGQGTRLTVV.

The chain couples TRBV5-6 to TRBJ2-1, with D unclear. The CDR3 loop spans 12 amino acids. Per germline, CDR1 SGHDT and CDR2 YYEEEE. Trimming took 3 bases from V and 5 from J, leaving 6 bases between them. Here the CDR3 DNA reads TGTGCCAGCAGCTCGGCAAACAATGAGCAGTTCTTC. This sequence encodes CASSSANNEQFF.

The gene calls are TRBV14 and TRBJ2-7, with D hard to call. The CDR3 loop spans 20 amino acids. Between the trimmed V and J ends, which lost 1 base and 0 bases, there was a span of 25 bases. CDR1 is SGHDN, CDR2 FVKESK, per germline. The CDR3 protein is CASSQVGRDGSAAYSYEQYV. The CDR3 DNA sequence: TGTGCCAGCAGCCAAGTTGGTAGAGACGGTTCGGCGGCCTACTCCTACGAGCAGTACGTC.

This chain links TRBV6-2 or TRBV6-3 with TRBJ2-1, with unresolved D. The germline V gene has CDR1 MNHEY and CDR2 SVGEGT. Between the trimmed V and J ends, which lost 7 bases and 10 bases, there was a span of 17 bases. The CDR3 has 13 amino acids. The CDR3 nucleotides read TGTGCCAGCAACCTAGGGATCCTACTAGAGCAGTTCTTC. Amino acid sequence: CASNLGILLEQFF.

CDR3 DNA: TGCGCCAGCAGTCGGAGGTCAGACGGAAGCTCTGGAAACACCATATATTTT. It specifies CASSRRSDGSSGNTIYF. The chain uses TRBV23-1 and TRBJ1-3, with D uncertain. TRBV23-1 is identified as an open reading frame with a role that is uncertain. V lost 4 bases, J lost 0 bases, and 16 bases lay in between. The CDR3 is made up of 17 amino acids.

The chain links TRBV6-2 or TRBV6-3 to TRBJ2-7, with D unclear. The CDR3 runs 13 residues. CDR1 MNHEY and CDR2 SVGEGT come from the germline V gene. V was cut by 4 bases and J by 0 bases, with 7 bases left in between. The CDR3 nucleotides are TGTGCCAGCAGTTCCAAACCCTCCTACGAGCAGTACTTC. Protein: CASSSKPSYEQYF.

The chain joins TRBV28 to TRBJ2-5; the D is unclear. Deletions cut 3 bases from V and 0 bases from J, with 5 bases between. The length of the CDR3 is 13 residues. CDR1 and CDR2 (germline): MDHEN, SYDVKM. CDR3: CASSFPNQETQYF. CDR3 sequence (DNA): TGTGCCAGCAGTTTCCCGAACCAAGAGACCCAGTACTTC.

This sequence joins TRBV6-2 or TRBV6-3 and TRBJ2-7; 8 nucleotides match TRBD1. Germline trimming cut 0 bases from V and 2 bases from J; bases unmatched to any gene: 3. This CDR3 is built from 15 residues. Looked up from germline, CDR1 is MNHEY and CDR2 is SVGEGT. The CDR3 spells CASSYSPTGAYEQYV. Written as DNA, the CDR3 is TGTGCCAGCAGTTACTCTCCGACAGGGGCCTACGAGCAGTACGTC.

The rearrangement uses TRBV13 and TRBJ2-6; weak D call: TRBD2 (5 bases). Germline CDR1 reads PRHDT; CDR2 reads FYEKMQ (reference sequence). Trimming took 5 bases from V and 4 from J, leaving 18 bases between them. The CDR3 consists of 17 residues. The CDR3 reads CASSPSRGSRGANVLTF. CDR3 nucleotides: TGTGCCAGCAGCCCTAGTAGAGGGTCTAGGGGGGCCAACGTCCTGACTTTC.